This T cell receptor beta chain was sequenced for a study of T cells after yellow fever vaccination. At the level of the study: Where fractions had low cell numbers, libraries were prepared from them with the SMART-Seq v4 Ultra Low Input RNA kit.

The V and J ends lost 0 bases and 4 bases, in that order; junction bases with no gene match: 5. Germline loops: CDR1 SGHVS, CDR2 FQNEAQ. The length of the CDR3 is 16 residues. A few counts support this clonotype. The antigen is not known. Study-wide results and limits: At 95% to 98% for CD4 and almost 90% for CD8, most primary-vaccination clones showed up again after the booster. There was a small share of clonotypes that showed up in both the CD4 and CD8 compartments.

Researchers made TCR cDNA using 5'RACE template switching, and this step added a universal primer site and UMIs. TCRdb redid the calling of the 5' RACE reads with MiXCR, one entry per CDR3 protein. The top ten clones hold approximately 16% of a sample with under 600,000 distinct CDR3 sequences, 20% to 25% of them seen once. The V and J genes are TRBV7-8 and TRBJ1-5; TRBD1 matches 8 bases. The TCR originated in a man aged 18-30 years who received the YFV17D yellow fever vaccine. The source was PBMCs, collected 21 days after the first yellow fever vaccination. The CDR3: CASSLAAGGLNQPQHF. CDR3 DNA: TGTGCCAGCAGCTTAGCGGCAGGGGGCTTGAATCAGCCCCAGCATTTT.